This TCR beta chain was retrieved from a study of shared clonotypes between healthy human individuals (TCRdb year 2020). In terms of the full investigation: Three men and a couple of women, aged 18 to 49 years, made up the cohort. To increase sequencing depth and limit assay-specific biases, different laboratories used diverse techniques to prepare libraries and sequence TCR repertoires. To estimate repertoire size and how much clonotypes are shared between individuals, the study performed deep sequencing of blood TCR repertoires from about 5 healthy adults. Leukapheresis yielded between about 0.9 and 10 billion PBMCs per donor. Per donor, three plates each were used for CD4 naive and CD4 memory, two for CD8 naive, and one for CD8 memory. Overall study outcomes, separate from this receptor: Because the study included only a small number of donors, the genetic and exposure-history diversity represented was limited. Naive subsets generally had larger estimated clonotype richness than memory subsets did. Higher generation probabilities were observed for clonotypes shared by all four sorted-subset donors than for non-shared clonotypes. Sampling was restricted to blood, and TCR repertoires in tissues likely differ from the TCR repertoires found in blood. Pairwise subsampling led to the expectation that sequencing depth would affect the degree of clonotype sharing among donors. Rarefaction of sorted-subset datasets indicated incomplete sequencing despite the large sequencing depth. When a handful of donors were compared, the shared fraction of clonotypes was about 5% for naive CD4, about 4% for naive CD8, 2.3% for memory CD4, and less than 0.5% for memory CD8.

Using the deep immunoSEQ assay, TCR CDR3 regions were amplified from genomic DNA by multiplex PCR. Extracted genomic DNA from each cell subset was distributed evenly across all wells of several immunoSEQ 96-well plates, and each plate was treated as a replicate. For sorted subsets, each replicate PCR was loaded with about 0.2 ug genomic DNA, equivalent to some 27,000 T cell genomes. Purified libraries were measured with a Qubit 3.0 fluorometer, size-checked on a Bioanalyzer 2100, and measured again with the KAPA Library Quantification kit. A separate single-read 150-cycle Illumina NextSeq 550 flow cell was used to sequence each immunoSEQ 96-well plate. Per the authors' processing: Because the immunoSEQ output held only junctional sequences and lacked quality scores, the filtering could not match the filtering applied to full-length reads. Sequences were annotated with PyIR, a Python wrapper for IgBLAST v1.9, using IMGT germline references to assign V/J genes and CDR3. Any read was removed if the V/J assignment was weak (E-value above 1e-6), the CDR3 was missing, or the read contained stop codons, out-of-frame junctions, or ambiguous translated residues. V3J clonotypes were defined as sequences sharing an identical inferred V gene, J gene, and CDR3 amino acid sequence. Percentage overlap between repertoires was computed as shared unique clonotypes divided by the size of the smaller repertoire. RTK rarefaction, the Chao1 estimator, and Recon v2.1 estimates of unobserved clonotypes were used to assess repertoire richness. Generation probabilities for all TCRbeta clonotypes obtained by the gDNA method from a handful of donors were computed using OLGA. The clones in this table, taken by TCRdb from immuneACCESS, are in-frame only. Not every clone is retained; where verified, under half of the shortfall comes from an unresolved V gene, and the cause of the rest is unknown. Clone size and the V and J calls come from that table; the DNA yielded D and trimming. The sample yields some 2,100,000 clones; about 92% were counted once. The top ten clones comprise 1.5% to 2% of the sample.

According to the germline V gene, CDR1 reads SGHVS and CDR2 reads FNYEAQ. A distance of 8 bases separates the germline ends of V and J, which lose 2 bases and 7 bases respectively. The CDR3 holds 13 amino acids from the cysteine to the phenylalanine. Only CDR3 DNA remains: 39 bases, in frame from the first base. For this clone: Its antigen specificity is not known. No much larger clone is present one base from it, and per-base qualities are unavailable.

For the CD8 naive samples, CD45RO-negative cells were positively selected for CCR7, yielding a CD45RA+CCR7+ population from which TemRA cells were excluded. The donors were healthy, HIV-negative adults who had no recently reported acute infections or vaccinations. All donors were Caucasian adults living in Nashville, Tennessee, USA. Blood was collected by leukapheresis, and PBMCs were isolated by Ficoll-Histopaque density gradient centrifugation and then cryopreserved in liquid nitrogen vapor phase. Purity and quantity of every magnetically sorted T cell population were checked by analytical flow cytometry. Each sorted fraction had its genomic DNA isolated and then quantified by UV absorbance on a Nanodrop 2000c.

Sequences were obtained from naive CD8+ T cells from PBMCs. The label giving this sample's cell subset or site can be read as: CD45RA+CCR7+. The TCR sequence derives from a man between 18 and 29 years old in good health. Some clones in this sample may be carry-over from other donors' samples. The V gene is TRBV7-6 and the J gene is TRBJ2-2; no confident D gene assignment can be made. The CDR3 loop reads CASSLISVGELFF. The DNA sequence is TGTGCCAGCAGCTTAATATCGGTCGGGGAGCTGTTTTTT.